A single sample gave rise to the 30 T cell receptor beta chains below, sequenced in a study of cytomegalovirus exposure and HLA in healthy donors. Vbeta (60) and Jbeta (13) primers were used in the PCR. The repertoire was sequenced with immunoSEQ multiplex PCR; TCRdb's copy has only in-frame clones and lacks some. The data contain about 160,000 clones, about three quarters of them singletons. Sequenced material: PBMCs. These receptors were taken from a female donor in good health and CMV-seronegative.

The chain carries TRBV7-8 and TRBJ1-2, with D possibly matching TRBD1 (5 bases). V was trimmed by 2 bases and J by 6 bases, leaving 13 bases between them. The germline V gene encodes CDR1 SGHVS and CDR2 FQNEAQ. This CDR3 is 14 amino acids long. The CDR3 spells CASSLFYPGHGYTF. CDR3 coding DNA: TGTGCCAGCAGCTTATTTTATCCAGGGCATGGCTACACCTTC.

This clone was detected a few times. The chain employs TRBV5-1 and TRBJ2-5, with 10 nucleotides matching TRBD2. The germline V gene has CDR1 SGHRS and CDR2 YFSETQ. The CDR3 spans 14 residues. The V segment lost 2 bases and the J segment 2 bases; nucleotides outside the gene matches: 0. This CDR3 is CASSLLAGQETQYF. The CDR3 nucleotides read TGCGCCAGCAGCTTACTAGCGGGACAAGAGACCCAGTACTTC.

Comments on this clone: This same CDR3 is encoded by further DNA sequences in the sample. This sequence joins TRBV29-1 and TRBJ2-5; 9 positions agree with TRBD2. With V trimmed by 1 base and J by 2 bases, 2 bases remained unmatched. The germline gives CDR1 SQVTM, CDR2 ANQGSEA. The CDR3 covers 14 residues. CDR3 nucleotides: TGCAGCGTTGAAGGCGGGGGGGGGCAAGAGACCCAGTACTTC. Its protein product is CSVEGGGGQETQYF.

The V call is TRBV13, the J call TRBJ1-1; tentative D call: TRBD1 (5 bases). In germline, CDR1 is PRHDT, CDR2 FYEKMQ (reference sequence). V lost 0 bases to trimming and J lost 4 bases, with 12 bases between them. The CDR3 spans 15 residues. This CDR3 reads CASSLGPRQGTEAFF. The CDR3 DNA reads as TGTGCCAGCAGCTTAGGCCCCAGGCAGGGCACTGAAGCTTTCTTT.

The CDR3 region has the DNA TGTGCCAGCAGCTTAGTTGCCGGACAGGGCTACAATGAGCAGTTCTTC. This codes for CASSLVAGQGYNEQFF. The genes are TRBV7-2 and TRBJ2-1; 8 bases map to TRBD1. The CDR3 has 16 residues. Germline V lookup: CDR1 SGHTA, CDR2 FQGNSA. Unmatched junction bases numbered 5, after V lost 1 base and J lost 3 bases.

This clone came up a few times. This chain connects TRBV29-1 to TRBJ1-1; D not resolved. CDR3 length: 12 residues. Looked up from germline, CDR1 is SQVTM and CDR2 is ANQGSEA. V lost 6 bases and J lost 1, with 9 bases in between. This CDR3 is CSVLGGNTEAFF. Here the CDR3 DNA reads TGCAGCGTACTCGGAGGGAACACTGAAGCTTTCTTT.

The V call is TRBV23-1, the J call TRBJ2-1; D is possibly TRBD1 (6 bases). TRBV23-1 is identified as an open reading frame with a role that is uncertain. The ends were cut back, 0 bases at V and 10 bases at J, with 16 bases in the middle. CDR3 length equals 15 residues. CDR3: CASSQSAPQGREQFF. The CDR3 region has the DNA TGCGCCAGCAGTCAATCCGCCCCTCAGGGGCGGGAGCAGTTCTTC.

This chain uses TRBV5-6 with TRBJ1-6; weak D call: TRBD1 (6 bases). Germline CDR1 SGHDT, CDR2 YYEEEE. There are 14 residues in the CDR3. V was shortened by 4 bases and J by 8 bases, with 13 bases between the two germline ends. CDR3 coding DNA: TGTGCCAGCAGCGGACGGACAGACCATTCACCCCTCCACTTT. Protein product: CASSGRTDHSPLHF.

The gene calls are TRBV4-1 and TRBJ1-4; 9 bases fit TRBD1. Germline V gene lookup returns CDR1 MGHRA and CDR2 YSYEKL. CDR3 length: 14 amino acids. Unmatched junction bases numbered 11, after V lost 3 bases and J lost 15 bases. CDR3 region: CASSQAGTGFLLFF. DNA for the CDR3: TGCGCCAGCAGCCAGGCCGGGACAGGGTTCTTATTGTTTTTT.

This clone was recorded a few times. The CDR3 nucleotides are TGTGCCAGCAGCGTTCAGGGGATGAACACTGAAGCTTTCTTT. Amino acid sequence: CASSVQGMNTEAFF. V gene TRBV9 combines with J gene TRBJ1-1, with D maybe TRBD1 (6 bases). The CDR3 consists of 14 residues. CDR1 is SGDLS and CDR2 is YYNGEE in the germline V gene. V was clipped by 2 bases and J by 0 bases, with 8 bases between them.

The V and J genes are TRBV27 and TRBJ1-1, with D possibly matching TRBD1 (6 bases). Between the trimmed V and J ends, which lost 5 bases and 3 bases, there was a span of 13 bases. Germline V gives CDR1 MNHEY, CDR2 SMNVEV (reference sequence). The CDR3 extends over 14 amino acids. The CDR3: CASSPGRGYTEAFF. The CDR3 DNA reads as TGTGCCAGCAGTCCCGGAAGGGGGTACACTGAAGCTTTCTTT.

The CDR3 spells CASSAMTGGGEKLFF. In DNA, the CDR3 is TGTGCCAGCAGCGCCATGACAGGGGGCGGTGAAAAACTGTTTTTT. The rearrangement joins TRBV9 to TRBJ1-4; 10 bases align to TRBD1. The germline gives CDR1 SGDLS, CDR2 YYNGEE. This CDR3 spans 15 amino acids. Trimming took 3 bases from V and 7 from J; bases not matched to a gene: 6.

DNA of the CDR3: TGCGCCAGCAGCTTGGGAAGGGGTAATGAAAAACTGTTTTTT. Residues: CASSLGRGNEKLFF. This chain links TRBV5-1 with TRBJ1-4; TRBD1 might be the D (5 bases). This CDR3 region has 14 residues. V was clipped by 0 bases and J by 4 bases, with 7 bases between them. CDR1 and CDR2 (germline): SGHRS, YFSETQ.

This clone was seen a single time. This sample includes further DNA sequences coding for the same CDR3. V and J are TRBV19 and TRBJ2-7; 7 bases line up with TRBD1. This CDR3 region has 14 residues. The V gene end was trimmed by 3 bases and the J gene end by 0 bases; junction bases not matched to a gene: 2. CDR1 and CDR2 from the germline V gene are LNHDA and SQIVND (reference sequence). The CDR3 DNA sequence: TGTGCCAGTAGTATCCGGACAGGCTCCTACGAGCAGTACTTC. As protein: CASSIRTGSYEQYF.

The rearrangement links TRBV6-5 to TRBJ1-1, with D possibly matching TRBD1 (5 bases). V was pared by 6 bases and J by 11 bases, with 13 bases between. Germline V gene data show CDR1 as MNHEY and CDR2 as SVGAGI. This CDR3 region has 11 residues. The CDR3 nucleotides are TGTGCCAGCAGCCGTGACAGAAACGCTTTCTTT. It is translated as CASSRDRNAFF.

CDR3 DNA sequence: TGTGCCAGCAGCCGTAACTGGCCTGACAGGGGCCATAATTCACCCCTCCACTTT. This sequence encodes CASSRNWPDRGHNSPLHF. The V call is TRBV11-2, the J call TRBJ1-6; TRBD1 matches at 8 bases. The junction had 14 bases not matched to a gene; V was cut back by 5 bases and J by 5 bases. Germline CDR1 SGHAT, CDR2 FQNNGV. The CDR3 totals 18 residues.

This rearrangement joins TRBV18 to TRBJ2-7, with D hard to call. The CDR3 runs 14 residues. Germline CDR1 reads KGHSH; CDR2 reads LQKENI. Trimming shortened V by 6 bases and J by 1 base, and 13 bases separated the two germline ends. The CDR3 DNA reads as TGTGCCAGCTCCCAAAACGCCGGGTCCTACGAGCAGTACTTC. This encodes CASSQNAGSYEQYF.

This CDR3 is CASSISPTGTTEAFF. The CDR3 DNA reads TGTGCCAGTAGTATTAGCCCGACAGGGACCACTGAAGCTTTCTTT. This chain uses TRBV19 with TRBJ1-1, with TRBD1 matching over 7 bases. V gave up 3 bases and J gave up 4 bases; unmatched junction bases: 8. CDR1 is LNHDA and CDR2 is SQIVND in the germline V gene (reference sequence). This CDR3 comprises 15 residues.

The chain recombines TRBV27 with TRBJ2-6, with 7 bases identical to TRBD2. The length of the CDR3 is 15 residues. Germline V lookup: CDR1 MNHEY, CDR2 SMNVEV (reference sequence). Trimming at V came to 2 bases and at J to 4 bases, leaving 2 bases not matched to a gene. CDR3 protein: CASSLAGVGANVLTF. The CDR3 DNA follows: TGTGCCAGCAGTTTAGCGGGGGTAGGGGCCAACGTCCTGACTTTC.

The chain combines TRBV5-4 with TRBJ1-2, with D possibly TRBD1 on 6 matching bases. The V end was cut by 4 bases, the J end by 2 bases, with 12 bases between. Per germline, CDR1 SGHNT and CDR2 YYREEE (reference sequence). CDR3 length: 14 amino acids. The CDR3 loop is CASSREQGNYGYTF. DNA of the CDR3: TGTGCCAGCAGCCGGGAACAGGGAAACTATGGCTACACCTTC.

The chain combines TRBV27 with TRBJ1-1; D is unclear. Trimming removed 10 bases from V and 0 bases from J, with 15 bases in between. Germline values: CDR1 MNHEY, CDR2 SMNVEV (reference sequence). The length of the CDR3 is 14 residues. CDR3 sequence: CATRFEGLNTEAFF. CDR3 sequence (DNA): TGTGCCACCAGGTTTGAGGGCCTGAACACTGAAGCTTTCTTT.

This clone was recorded a few times. CDR3 DNA: TGTGCCAGCAGTGTAGCTACAGGGCCCGGGGAGCTGTTTTTT. Protein: CASSVATGPGELFF. The chain couples TRBV6-1 to TRBJ2-2; D is possibly TRBD1 (6 bases). The CDR3 runs 14 residues. Germline values: CDR1 MNHNS, CDR2 SASEGT. Deletions cut 4 bases from V and 6 bases from J, with 12 bases between.

The J gene is TRBJ2-7, the V gene TRBV27; D is unclear. There are 14 residues in the CDR3. Germline CDR1 MNHEY, CDR2 SMNVEV (reference sequence). The V gene lost 1 base and the J gene lost 5 bases, with 12 bases spanning the gap. CDR3 nucleotides: TGTGCCAGCAGTTTATTTGATAATGGAGACGAGCAGTACTTC. This encodes CASSLFDNGDEQYF.

The rearrangement links TRBV2 to TRBJ1-5; D unresolved. The CDR3 loop spans 13 amino acids. Germline V gives CDR1 SNHLY, CDR2 FYNNEI. V was cut by 7 bases and J by 6 bases, with 13 bases left in between. The CDR3 loop reads CASTQEGGQPQHF. The CDR3 DNA is TGTGCCAGCACCCAGGAGGGAGGTCAGCCCCAGCATTTT.

In regard to this clone: Sequence at one end of the junction differs from germline and may be a read error. The chain carries TRBV2 and TRBJ2-6; D tentatively fits TRBD1 or TRBD2 (5 bases each). The CDR3 contains 14 residues. From germline, CDR1 is SNHLY and CDR2 FYNNEI. CDR3 DNA: TGTGTCAGCAGGGAGAACTCTGGGGCCAACGTCCTGACTTTC. It translates to CVSRENSGANVLTF.

The rearrangement uses TRBV2 and TRBJ2-7, with 7 bases fitting TRBD1. This CDR3 has 13 amino acids. Germline assignment: CDR1 SNHLY and CDR2 FYNNEI. V shed 6 bases, J shed 6 bases, and the junction held 8 bases outside the gene matches. The CDR3 sequence is CASSNRGVGEQYF. The CDR3 nucleotides read TGTGCCAGCAGCAACAGGGGAGTAGGCGAGCAGTACTTC.

This rearrangement joins TRBV19 to TRBJ2-1; the match to TRBD2 covers 8 bases. J lost 6 bases, V lost 4 bases, and 11 bases had no gene match. Germline CDR1 reads LNHDA; CDR2 reads SQIVND (reference sequence). The CDR3 contains 16 residues. The CDR3, as DNA: TGTGCCAGTAGTACCTGGACTAGCTACGATCCCAATGAGCAGTTCTTC. Translation: CASSTWTSYDPNEQFF. Filled out from reference TRBV19 and TRBJ2-1, the complete variable domain reads DGGITQSPKYLFRKEGQNVTLSCEQNLNHDAMYWYRQDPGQGLRLIYYSQIVNDFQKGDIAEGYSVSREKKESFPLTVTSAQKNPTAFYLCASSTWTSYDPNEQFFGPGTRLTVL.

The chain employs TRBV10-1 and TRBJ2-3; 9 positions agree with TRBD1. This CDR3 has 15 amino acids. Germline V CDR1 and CDR2: WNHNN, SYGVQD (reference sequence). After removal of 3 bases from V and 5 bases from J, the junction contained 6 bases not matched to a gene. CDR3 amino acids: CASSDPQGAKDTQYF. For the CDR3, the DNA is TGCGCCAGCAGTGATCCACAGGGGGCTAAAGATACGCAGTATTTT.

The chain has TRBV11-1 and TRBJ2-5; TRBD2 matches 10 bases. The J call is in doubt because the DNA end fits TRBJ2-7 better. Germline CDR1 and CDR2: SGHAT and FQDESV (reference sequence). There are 14 residues in the CDR3. The CDR3 DNA is TGTGCCAGCAGCTCTAGCGGGGGTGCCTACGAGCAGTACTTC. It encodes CASSSSGGAYEQYF.

This sequence joins TRBV30 and TRBJ1-5, with D tentatively TRBD1 (6 bases). V lost 0 bases, J lost 6 bases, and 12 bases lay in between. CDR3 length: 14 residues. The germline CDR1 and CDR2 sequences are GTSNPN and SVGIG (reference sequence). CDR3 nucleotide sequence: TGTGCCTGGAGTGTATATGGGGGCTCTCAGCCCCAGCATTTT. It specifies CAWSVYGGSQPQHF.